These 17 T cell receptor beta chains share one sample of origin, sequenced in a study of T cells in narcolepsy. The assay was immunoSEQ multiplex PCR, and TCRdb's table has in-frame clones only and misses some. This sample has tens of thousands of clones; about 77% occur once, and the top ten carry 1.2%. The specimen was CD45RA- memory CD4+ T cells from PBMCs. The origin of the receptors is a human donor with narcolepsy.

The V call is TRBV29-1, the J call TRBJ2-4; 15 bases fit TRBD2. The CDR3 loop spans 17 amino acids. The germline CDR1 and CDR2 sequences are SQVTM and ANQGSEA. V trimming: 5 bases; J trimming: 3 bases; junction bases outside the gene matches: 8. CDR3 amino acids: CSVSGLAGGSLKNIQYF. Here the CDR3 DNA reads TGCAGCGTTTCGGGACTAGCGGGGGGAAGTCTCAAAAACATTCAGTACTTC.

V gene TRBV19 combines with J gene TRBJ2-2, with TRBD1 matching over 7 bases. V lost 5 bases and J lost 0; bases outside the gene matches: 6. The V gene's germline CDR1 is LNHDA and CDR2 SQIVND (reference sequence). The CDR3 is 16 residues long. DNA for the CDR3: TGTGCCAGTAGTCCCAGGACAGGAGCGAACACCGGGGAGCTGTTTTTT. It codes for CASSPRTGANTGELFF. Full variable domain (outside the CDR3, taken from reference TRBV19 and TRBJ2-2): DGGITQSPKYLFRKEGQNVTLSCEQNLNHDAMYWYRQDPGQGLRLIYYSQIVNDFQKGDIAEGYSVSREKKESFPLTVTSAQKNPTAFYLCASSPRTGANTGELFFGEGSRLTVL.

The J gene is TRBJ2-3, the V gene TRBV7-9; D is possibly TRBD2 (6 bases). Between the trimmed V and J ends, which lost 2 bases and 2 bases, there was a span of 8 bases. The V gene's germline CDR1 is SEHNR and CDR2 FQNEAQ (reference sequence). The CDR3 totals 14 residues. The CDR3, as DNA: TGTGCCAGCAGCTTAACTAGCTACACAGATACGCAGTATTTT. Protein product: CASSLTSYTDTQYF.

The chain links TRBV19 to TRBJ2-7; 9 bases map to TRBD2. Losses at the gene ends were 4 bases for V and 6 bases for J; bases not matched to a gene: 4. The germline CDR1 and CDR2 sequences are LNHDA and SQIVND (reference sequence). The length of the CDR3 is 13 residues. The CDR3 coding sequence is TGTGCCAGTAGTAAGGGACTAGCCCGCGAGCAGTACTTC. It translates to CASSKGLAREQYF.

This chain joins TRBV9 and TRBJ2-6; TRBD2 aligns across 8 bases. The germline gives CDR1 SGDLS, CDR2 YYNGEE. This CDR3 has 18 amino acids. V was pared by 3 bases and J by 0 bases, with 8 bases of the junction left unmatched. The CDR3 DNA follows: TGTGCCAGCAGCGCATGGGGCGGGGGGCGCTCTGGGGCCAACGTCCTGACTTTC. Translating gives CASSAWGGGRSGANVLTF.

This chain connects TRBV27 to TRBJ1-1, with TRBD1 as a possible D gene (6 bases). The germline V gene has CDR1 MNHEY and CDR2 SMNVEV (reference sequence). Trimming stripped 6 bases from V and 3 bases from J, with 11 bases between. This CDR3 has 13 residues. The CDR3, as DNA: TGTGCCAGCAGCATCAACAGGGACACTGAAGCTTTCTTT. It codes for CASSINRDTEAFF.

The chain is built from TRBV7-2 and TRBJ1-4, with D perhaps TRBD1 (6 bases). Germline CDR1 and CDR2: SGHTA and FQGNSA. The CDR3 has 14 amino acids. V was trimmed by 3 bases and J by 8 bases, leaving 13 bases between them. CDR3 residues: CASSLLGGTEKLFF. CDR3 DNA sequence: TGTGCCAGCAGCTTGCTCGGGGGGACAGAAAAACTGTTTTTT.

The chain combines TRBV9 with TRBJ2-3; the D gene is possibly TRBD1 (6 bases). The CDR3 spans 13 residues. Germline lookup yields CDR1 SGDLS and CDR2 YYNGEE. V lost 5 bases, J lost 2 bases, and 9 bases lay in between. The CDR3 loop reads CASRDRYTDTQYF. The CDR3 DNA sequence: TGTGCCAGCAGGGACAGATACACAGATACGCAGTATTTT.

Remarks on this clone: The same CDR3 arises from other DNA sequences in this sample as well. CDR3 in amino acids: CASSFGGNTEAFF. The CDR3 DNA follows: TGTGCCAGCAGCTTTGGAGGGAACACTGAAGCTTTCTTT. J is TRBJ1-1 and V is TRBV5-6; the D is unclear. This CDR3 region has 13 residues. The germline gives CDR1 SGHDT, CDR2 YYEEEE. V lost 2 bases, J lost 1 base, and 6 bases lay in between. The variable domain in full, with the rest retrieved from reference TRBV5-6 and TRBJ1-1, is DAGVTQSPTHLIKTRGQQVTLRCSPKSGHDTVSWYQQALGQGPQFIFQYYEEEERQRGNFPDRFSGHQFPNYSSELNVNALLLGDSALYLCASSFGGNTEAFFGQGTRLTVV.

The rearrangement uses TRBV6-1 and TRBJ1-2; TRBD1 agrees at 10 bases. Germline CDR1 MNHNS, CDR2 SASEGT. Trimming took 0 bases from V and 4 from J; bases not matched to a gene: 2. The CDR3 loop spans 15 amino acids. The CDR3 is CASSEAGTGAYGYTF. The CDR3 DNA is TGTGCCAGCAGTGAAGCGGGGACAGGGGCCTATGGCTACACCTTC.

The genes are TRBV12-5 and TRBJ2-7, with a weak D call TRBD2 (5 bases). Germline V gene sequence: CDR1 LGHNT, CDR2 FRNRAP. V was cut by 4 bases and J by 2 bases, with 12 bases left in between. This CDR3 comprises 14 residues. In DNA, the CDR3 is TGTGCTAGTGGTTCCGGGGTCAAACCCTACGAGCAGTACTTC. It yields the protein CASGSGVKPYEQYF.

This chain's CDR3 is CSVESDGTDTQYF. The CDR3 DNA follows: TGCAGCGTTGAGTCCGACGGCACAGATACGCAGTATTTT. This chain uses TRBV29-1 with TRBJ2-3; D uncertain. CDR1 and CDR2 (germline): SQVTM, ANQGSEA. The CDR3 is 13 residues long. Trimming shortened V by 3 bases and J by 1 base, and 8 bases separated the two germline ends.

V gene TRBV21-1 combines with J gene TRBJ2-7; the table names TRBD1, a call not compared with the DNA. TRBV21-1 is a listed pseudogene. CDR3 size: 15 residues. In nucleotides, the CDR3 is TGTGCCAGCAGCCGAAGGGACACCGGCTCCTACGAGCAGTACTTC. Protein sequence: CASSRRDTGSYEQYF.

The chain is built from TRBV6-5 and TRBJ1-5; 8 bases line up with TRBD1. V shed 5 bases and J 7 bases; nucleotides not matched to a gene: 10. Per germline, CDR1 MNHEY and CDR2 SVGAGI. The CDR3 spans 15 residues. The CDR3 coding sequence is TGTGCCAGCAGTAACAGGGGGAGCAAGCAGCAGCCCCAGCATTTT. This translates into CASSNRGSKQQPQHF.

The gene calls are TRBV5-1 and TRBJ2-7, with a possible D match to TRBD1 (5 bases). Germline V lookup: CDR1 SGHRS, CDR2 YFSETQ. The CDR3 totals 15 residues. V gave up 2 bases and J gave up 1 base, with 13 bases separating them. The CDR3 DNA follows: TGCGCCAGCAGCTTTGAATTAAGGGGTTCCTACGAGCAGTACTTC. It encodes CASSFELRGSYEQYF.

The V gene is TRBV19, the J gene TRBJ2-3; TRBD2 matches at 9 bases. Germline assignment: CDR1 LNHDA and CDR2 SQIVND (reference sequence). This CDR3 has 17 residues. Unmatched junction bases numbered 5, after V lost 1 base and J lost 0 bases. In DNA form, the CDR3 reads TGTGCCAGTAGTATAGGAGGTAGCGGGGGTAGCACAGATACGCAGTATTTT. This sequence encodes CASSIGGSGGSTDTQYF.

The CDR3 sequence is CASSLDPTPRSGYTF. In DNA, the CDR3 is TGTGCCAGCAGCTTGGATCCGACACCTAGAAGCGGCTACACCTTC. The chain joins TRBV5-8 to TRBJ1-2; D unresolved. The CDR3 consists of 15 residues. CDR1 is SGHTS and CDR2 is YDEGEE in the germline V gene. V was trimmed by 0 bases and J by 8 bases, leaving 17 bases between them.